This T cell receptor (beta chain) was recorded in a study of breast tumors, draining lymph nodes, adjacent tissues (dated by TCRdb to about 2016). Notes on the research overall: In breast cancer patients, the study compared the TCR beta repertoires of tumor, adjacent nontumor tissue and axillary lymph nodes. The study was designed to assess the relationships and possible T-cell exchange between tumor, surrounding tissue and draining lymph node repertoires in human breast cancer.

The sequencer was an Illumina HiSeq 2000. TCR beta chain libraries were generated through multiplex PCR amplification. The amplified TCR beta chain products were analyzed by high-throughput sequencing. The raw public data were reprocessed by TCRdb itself: fastp quality trimming at Q25, MiXCR clonotype calling, in-frame beta chains only. Identical CDR3 proteins give one entry, which carries the most common genes and DNA. The sample yields some 130,000 distinct CDR3 sequences; 21% were counted once. The ten largest make up 2% to 2.5% of the sample. In its sample, this clonotype was seen many times. Its target antigen remains unknown. No base-level quality is on record; no much larger clone is a single base apart. A distance of 11 bases separates the germline ends of V and J, which lose 5 bases and 0 bases respectively. The CDR3, cysteine through phenylalanine, is 14 amino acids long. Just CDR3 DNA is preserved here, 42 bases in frame from base 1. CDR1 and CDR2 are read off the germline V gene (reference sequence) as LNHDA and SQIVND.

Study-level results and caveats: The conclusion that tumor T cells originate in lymph nodes was framed as consistent with a hypothesis rather than directly demonstrated. Tumors showed preferential V and J gene usage, and their T-cell repertoire diversity fell below that of lymph nodes yet above that of nontumor tissue. Tumor and nontumor tissue repertoires were significantly more similar in luminal-like than in basal-like breast cancer. The data were considered consistent with most tumor T cells being derived from the lymph node and subsequently expanding within tumor tissue.

Lymph node samples came from the axillary draining lymph nodes of breast cancer patients. The TCR originated in a female donor with breast cancer. Some clones in this sample may be carry-over from other donors' samples. The sequenced sample was axillary lymph node tissue. The rearranged chain carries TRBV19 and TRBJ2-7; a weak D assignment points to TRBD1 (6 bases agree). This receptor has the CDR3 CASSGTSASYEQYF. The nucleotides read TGTGCCAGTAGTGGGACATCGGCCTCCTACGAGCAGTACTTC.